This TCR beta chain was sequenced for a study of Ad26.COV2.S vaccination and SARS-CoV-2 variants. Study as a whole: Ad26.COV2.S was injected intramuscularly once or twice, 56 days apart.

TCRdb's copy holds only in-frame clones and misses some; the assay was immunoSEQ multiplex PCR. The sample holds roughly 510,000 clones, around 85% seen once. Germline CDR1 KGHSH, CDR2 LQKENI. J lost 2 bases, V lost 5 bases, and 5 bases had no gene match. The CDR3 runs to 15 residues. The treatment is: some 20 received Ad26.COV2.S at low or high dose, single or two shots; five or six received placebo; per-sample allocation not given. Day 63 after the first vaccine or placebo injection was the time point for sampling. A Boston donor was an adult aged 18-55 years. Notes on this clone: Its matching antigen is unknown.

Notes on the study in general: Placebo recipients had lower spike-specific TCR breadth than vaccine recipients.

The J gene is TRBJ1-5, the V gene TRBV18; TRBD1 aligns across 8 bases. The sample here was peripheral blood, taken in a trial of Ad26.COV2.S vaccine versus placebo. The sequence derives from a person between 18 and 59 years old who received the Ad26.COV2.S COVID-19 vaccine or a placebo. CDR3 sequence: CASSGGTGGNQPQHF. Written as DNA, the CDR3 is TGTGCCAGCTCAGGCGGGACAGGAGGCAATCAGCCCCAGCATTTT.